Listed below are T cell receptor beta chains from one sample, sequenced in a study of PD-1 blockade in classical Hodgkin lymphoma. Clones were sequenced by immunoSEQ multiplex PCR, and TCRdb holds only the in-frame ones, with some missing. The sample consists of 15,000 to 20,000 clones, over 80% of them appearing once. Sequences were derived from peripheral blood mononuclear cells (PBMCs), sampled at baseline. Receptors originate from a human donor with classical Hodgkin lymphoma. Each CDR3 is given with its conserved first and last residue.

14	TRBV28	TRBJ1-3	CASSAQAAGNTIYF
15	TRBV30	TRBJ1-5	CAWSPGTATNQPQHF
15	TRBV5-6	TRBJ2-3	CASSLYVITTDTQYF
18	TRBV27	TRBJ2-1	CASSPSGRGGRGYNEQFF
18	TRBV7-8	TRBJ2-1	CASTAMGPKGGLYNEQFF
12	TRBV7-9	TRBJ1-2	CASEGDRGGGTF
18	TRBV28	TRBJ1-4	CASSRSRERGSTNEKLFF
19	TRBV10-3	TRBJ1-3	CAISESTSTGGTSGNTIYF
14	TRBV28	TRBJ2-5	CASRTAHSQETQYF
12	TRBV6-4	TRBJ1-5	CASSDSHQPQHF
11	TRBV6-5	TRBJ1-2	CASTQGGGYTF
15	TRBV5-1	TRBJ2-3	CASSLKGPPTDTQYF
13	TRBV11-3	TRBJ2-1	CASSFQFDNEQFF
16	TRBV21-1	TRBJ2-7	CASTDDSGVNSYEQYF
12	TRBV12-5	.	CASGQGLYEQYF
12	TRBV6-5	TRBJ2-7	CASSPPSYEQYF
15	TRBV11-1	TRBJ1-3	CASSLAGGSGNTIYF
15	TRBV6-5	TRBJ2-7	CASSYTGDRGSEQYF
13	TRBV30	TRBJ2-5	CAWDSLPEETQYF
15	TRBV10-1	TRBJ1-2	CASLDRGGGGYGYTF
14	TRBV19	TRBJ1-2	CASTPPRGNYGYTF
13	TRBV11-3	TRBJ2-2	CASSLDFTGELFF
12	TRBV11-3	TRBJ2-3	CASSLATDTQYF
17	TRBV4-2	TRBJ2-7	CASSQPPIAATNYEQYF
16	TRBV27	TRBJ2-2	CASSDLRGSNTGELFF
13	TRBV6-5	TRBJ1-1	CASSYSERVEAFF
13	TRBV28	TRBJ2-7	CASSAPGGVEQYF
15	TRBV5-8	TRBJ1-5	CASSPVGVRNQPQHF
13	TRBV19	TRBJ1-2	CASSSGQLYGYTF
16	TRBV10-3	TRBJ1-3	CAISDGGTDSGNTIYF
16	TRBV29-1	TRBJ2-1	CSVEDPDRQSYNEQFF
14	TRBV7-8	TRBJ1-4	CASSLGKTNEKLFF
16	TRBV6-5	TRBJ1-6	CASSYSHSSYNSPLHF
18	TRBV15	TRBJ2-3	CATSRGEAGAGSTDTQYF
17	TRBV7-2	TRBJ2-1	CASSQYTTGVGRSEQFF
13	TRBV2	TRBJ1-1	CASSEGQGFSTFF
13	TRBV19	TRBJ1-1	CASSMGRNTEAFF
17	TRBV5-1	TRBJ2-2	CASSLPSGTGFIGELFF
17	TRBV18	TRBJ2-6	CASSPAGLGSGANVLTF
15	TRBV19	TRBJ2-3	CASRLGRGGSDTQYF
13	TRBV19	TRBJ1-2	CASSIGDNYRYTF
13	TRBV10-1	TRBJ2-3	CASSEGGTDTQYF
13	TRBV7-9	TRBJ1-2	CASSPTGVDGYTF
16	TRBV19	TRBJ2-3	CASSKASGASTDTQYF
14	TRBV11-1	TRBJ2-7	CASSPGGYPYEQYF
13	TRBV6-1	TRBJ2-7	CASGQVSSYEQYF
14	TRBV7-9	TRBJ1-5	CASSFGQGGQPQHF
13	TRBV19	TRBJ1-2	CASGRTEAYGYTF
14	TRBV5-1	TRBJ1-2	CASSFNRALYGYTF
15	TRBV7-9	TRBJ2-1	CASSLVVGGYNEQFF
16	TRBV15	TRBJ1-2	CATSRDFIGQAYGYTF
12	TRBV18	TRBJ1-1	CASSPGVTEAFF
14	TRBV4-1	TRBJ1-6	CASSQVIIGSPLHF
15	TRBV5-1	TRBJ2-1	CASSLTRNNYNEQFF
15	TRBV5-1	TRBJ2-7	CASSTHGQGNYEQYF